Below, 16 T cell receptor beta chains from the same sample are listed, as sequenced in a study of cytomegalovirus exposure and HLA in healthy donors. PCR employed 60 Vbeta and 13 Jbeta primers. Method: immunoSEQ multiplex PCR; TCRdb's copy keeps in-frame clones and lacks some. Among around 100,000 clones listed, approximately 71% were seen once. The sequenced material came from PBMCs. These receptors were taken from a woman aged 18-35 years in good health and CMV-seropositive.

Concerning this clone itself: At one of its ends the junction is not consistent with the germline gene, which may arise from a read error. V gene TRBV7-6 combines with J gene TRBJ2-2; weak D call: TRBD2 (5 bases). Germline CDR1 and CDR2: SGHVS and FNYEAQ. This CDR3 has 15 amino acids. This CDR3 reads CASSLGGINTGELFF. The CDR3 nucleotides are TGTGCCAGCAGCTTAGGAGGGATAAACACTGGGGAGCTGTTTTTT. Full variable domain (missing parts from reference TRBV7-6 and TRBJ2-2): GAGVSQSPRYKVTKRGQDVALRCDPISGHVSLYWYRQALGQGPEFLTYFNYEAQQDKSGLPNDRFSAERPEGSISTLTIQRTEQRDSAMYRCASSLGGINTGELFFGEGSRLTVL.

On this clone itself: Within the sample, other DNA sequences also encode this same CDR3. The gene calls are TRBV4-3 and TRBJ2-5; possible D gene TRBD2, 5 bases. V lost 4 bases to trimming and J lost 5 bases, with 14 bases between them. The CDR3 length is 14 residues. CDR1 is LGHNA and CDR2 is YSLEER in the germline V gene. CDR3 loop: CASSPLSGQETQYF. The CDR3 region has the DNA TGCGCCAGCAGCCCGCTGAGCGGCCAGGAGACCCAGTACTTC.

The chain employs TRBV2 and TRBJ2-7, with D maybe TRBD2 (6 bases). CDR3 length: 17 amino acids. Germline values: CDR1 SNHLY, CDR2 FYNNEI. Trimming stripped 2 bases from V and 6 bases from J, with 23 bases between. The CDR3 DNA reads TGTGCCAGCAGTGAATACCCGCCGGACAAGGGAGGTGGCGAGCAGTACTTC. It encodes CASSEYPPDKGGGEQYF.

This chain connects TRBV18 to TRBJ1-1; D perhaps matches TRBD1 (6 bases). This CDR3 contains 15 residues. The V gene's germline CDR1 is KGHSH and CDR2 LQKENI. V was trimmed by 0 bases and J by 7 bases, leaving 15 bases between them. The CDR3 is CASSPPAGAGGEAFF. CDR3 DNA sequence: TGTGCCAGCTCACCACCTGCGGGGGCCGGGGGTGAAGCTTTCTTT. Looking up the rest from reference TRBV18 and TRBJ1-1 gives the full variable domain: NAGVMQNPRHLVRRRGQEARLRCSPMKGHSHVYWYRQLPEEGLKFMVYLQKENIIDESGMPKERFSAEFPKEGPSILRIQQVVRGDSAAYFCASSPPAGAGGEAFFGQGTRLTVV.

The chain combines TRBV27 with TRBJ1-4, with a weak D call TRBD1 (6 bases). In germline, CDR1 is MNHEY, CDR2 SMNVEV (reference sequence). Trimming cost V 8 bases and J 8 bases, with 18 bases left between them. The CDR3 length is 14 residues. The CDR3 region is CASSSSSDREKLFF. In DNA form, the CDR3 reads TGTGCCAGCTCTTCCTCCAGTGACAGGGAAAAACTGTTTTTT.

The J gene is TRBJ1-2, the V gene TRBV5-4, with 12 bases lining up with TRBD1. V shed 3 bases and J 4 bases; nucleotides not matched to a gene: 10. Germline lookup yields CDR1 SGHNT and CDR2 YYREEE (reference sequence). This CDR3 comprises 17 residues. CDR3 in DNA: TGTGCCAGCAGCTCGGGTGGGACAGGGGGCGCGGGCTATGGCTACACCTTC. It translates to CASSSGGTGGAGYGYTF.

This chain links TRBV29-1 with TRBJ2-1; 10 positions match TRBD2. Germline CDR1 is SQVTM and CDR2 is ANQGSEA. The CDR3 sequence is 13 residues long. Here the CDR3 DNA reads TGCGGCTCCTCTAGCGGGAGCGGTAATGAGCAGTTCTTC. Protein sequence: CGSSSGSGNEQFF.

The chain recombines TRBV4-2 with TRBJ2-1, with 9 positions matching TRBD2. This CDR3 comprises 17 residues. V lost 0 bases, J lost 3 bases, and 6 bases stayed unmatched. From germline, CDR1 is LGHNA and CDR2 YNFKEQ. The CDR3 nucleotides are TGTGCCAGCAGCCAAGATATGAGGACTAGCGACTACAATGAGCAGTTCTTC. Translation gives CASSQDMRTSDYNEQFF.

In DNA form, the CDR3 reads TGTGCCAGCAGCTTAACGACGGGGACTCTCGATGGCTACACCTTC. This encodes CASSLTTGTLDGYTF. This chain uses TRBV7-3 with TRBJ1-2; D is possibly TRBD1 (5 bases). V lost 0 bases to trimming and J lost 6 bases, with 14 bases between them. This CDR3 region has 15 residues. The germline V gene encodes CDR1 SGHTA and CDR2 FQGTGA.

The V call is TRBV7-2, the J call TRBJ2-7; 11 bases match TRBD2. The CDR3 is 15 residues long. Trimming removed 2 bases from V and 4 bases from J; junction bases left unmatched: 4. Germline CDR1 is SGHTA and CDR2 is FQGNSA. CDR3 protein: CASSLLGLAEYEQYF. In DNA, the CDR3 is TGTGCCAGCAGCTTACTGGGACTAGCGGAATACGAGCAGTACTTC.

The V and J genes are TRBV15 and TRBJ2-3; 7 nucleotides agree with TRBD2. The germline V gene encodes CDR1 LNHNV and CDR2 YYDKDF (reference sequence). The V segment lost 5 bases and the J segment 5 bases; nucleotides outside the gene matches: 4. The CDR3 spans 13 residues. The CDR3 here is CATSGDYRDTQYF. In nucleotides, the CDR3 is TGTGCCACCAGCGGGGACTACCGAGATACGCAGTATTTT.

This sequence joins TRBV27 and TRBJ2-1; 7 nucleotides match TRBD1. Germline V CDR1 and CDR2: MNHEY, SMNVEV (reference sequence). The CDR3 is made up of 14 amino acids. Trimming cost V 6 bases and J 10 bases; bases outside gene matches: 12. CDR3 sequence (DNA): TGTGCCAGCAGACCGGGACAGTCCTCTGGGGAGCAGTTCTTC. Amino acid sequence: CASRPGQSSGEQFF.

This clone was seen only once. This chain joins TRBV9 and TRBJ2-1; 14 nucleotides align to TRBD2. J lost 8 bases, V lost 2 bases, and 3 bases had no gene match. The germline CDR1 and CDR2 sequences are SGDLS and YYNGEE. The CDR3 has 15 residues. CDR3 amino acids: CASSVRLAGGDEQFF. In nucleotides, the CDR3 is TGTGCCAGCAGCGTCCGACTAGCGGGAGGGGATGAGCAGTTCTTC.

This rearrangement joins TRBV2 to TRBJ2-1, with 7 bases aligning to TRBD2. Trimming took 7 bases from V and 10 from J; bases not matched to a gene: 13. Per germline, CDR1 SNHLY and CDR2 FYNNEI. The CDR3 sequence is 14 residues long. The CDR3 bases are TGTGCCAGCATGCCCCTGAGCGGGGTCCACGAGCAGTTCTTC. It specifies CASMPLSGVHEQFF.

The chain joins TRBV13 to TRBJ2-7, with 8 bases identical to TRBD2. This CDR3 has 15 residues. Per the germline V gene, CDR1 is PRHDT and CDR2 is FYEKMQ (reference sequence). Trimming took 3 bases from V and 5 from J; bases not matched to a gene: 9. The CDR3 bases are TGTGCCAGCAGCTTCCGACGGGGGGGTGGCGACGAGCAGTACTTC. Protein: CASSFRRGGGDEQYF.

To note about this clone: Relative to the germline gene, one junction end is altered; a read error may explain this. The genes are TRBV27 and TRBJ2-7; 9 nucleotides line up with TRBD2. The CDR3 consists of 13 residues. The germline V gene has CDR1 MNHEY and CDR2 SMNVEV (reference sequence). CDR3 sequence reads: CASNLAGVGEQYF. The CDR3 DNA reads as TGTGCCAGCAATTTAGCGGGAGTTGGAGAGCAGTACTTC.